The 28 T cell receptor beta chains below were found in one sample sequenced in a study of early T cells in non-severe SARS-CoV-2 infection. TCRdb itself ran the 5' RACE reads through MiXCR, one entry per CDR3 protein. The sample lists 25,000 to 30,000 distinct CDR3 sequences; roughly 4.5% were seen once. Sequencing was carried out using whole blood. The receptors here all came from an adult who was a healthcare worker with PCR-confirmed SARS-CoV-2 infection or an uninfected control (not recorded which).

This clonotype was seen ten or more times. The rearrangement uses TRBV28 and TRBJ2-2; the D is unclear. Germline assignment: CDR1 MDHEN and CDR2 SYDVKM. The CDR3 contains 13 residues. V lost 6 bases to trimming and J lost 8 bases, with 13 bases between them. The CDR3 spells CASSRPLGGELFF. The CDR3, as DNA: TGTGCCAGCAGCCGACCCCTTGGGGGGGAGCTGTTTTTT.

This clonotype was recorded at least ten times. The chain recombines TRBV19 with TRBJ2-2; D remains ambiguous. V lost 5 bases to trimming and J lost 3 bases, with 4 bases between them. The CDR3 loop spans 12 amino acids. Germline CDR1 LNHDA, CDR2 SQIVND (reference sequence). The CDR3 here is CASSPYTGELFF. CDR3 sequence (DNA): TGTGCCAGTAGTCCATACACCGGGGAGCTGTTTTTT.

This clonotype was found many times. The V gene is TRBV5-6, the J gene TRBJ1-1; tentatively, D is TRBD1 (6 bases). Germline CDR1 is SGHDT and CDR2 is YYEEEE. This CDR3 is 16 amino acids long. V dropped 0 bases and J dropped 1 base, with 13 bases sitting between them. The CDR3 here is CASSLGFQGKNTEAFF. In DNA form, the CDR3 reads TGTGCCAGCAGCTTGGGTTTCCAGGGGAAGAACACTGAAGCTTTCTTT.

This rearrangement joins TRBV7-7 to TRBJ2-2; no reliable D call. CDR3 length equals 16 residues. V was shortened by 5 bases and J by 0 bases, with 13 bases between the two germline ends. Germline CDR1 reads SSHAT; CDR2 reads FNYEAQ (reference sequence). As DNA, the CDR3 is TGTGCCAGCAGCCCCTGGGGTGGTTCGAACACCGGGGAGCTGTTTTTT. Protein sequence: CASSPWGGSNTGELFF.

This clonotype came up many times. This chain connects TRBV7-3 to TRBJ2-7; TRBD1 agrees at 10 bases. This CDR3 is built from 14 residues. Per germline, CDR1 SGHTA and CDR2 FQGTGA. V was clipped by 5 bases and J by 5 bases; unmatched bases: 6. The CDR3 spells CASSRGTGDHEQYF. Here the CDR3 DNA reads TGTGCCAGCAGCCGAGGGACAGGGGACCACGAGCAGTACTTC.

In this sample, this clonotype turned up many times. The gene calls are TRBV6-2 or TRBV6-3 and TRBJ1-5, with a possible D match to TRBD1 (6 bases). Germline V gene sequence: CDR1 MNHEY, CDR2 SVGEGT. V lost 2 bases, J lost 7 bases, and 15 bases lay in between. CDR3 length equals 15 residues. CDR3 amino acids: CASSYLDRSDQPQHF. CDR3 in DNA: TGTGCCAGCAGTTACCTCGACAGGAGCGACCAGCCCCAGCATTTT.

The V and J genes are TRBV3-1 and TRBJ2-5; D unclear. The germline CDR1 and CDR2 sequences are LGHDT and YNNKEL (reference sequence). CDR3 length: 14 amino acids. Trimming pared 0 bases from V and 2 bases from J, leaving 7 bases between. The CDR3 DNA is TGTGCCAGCAGCCAAGACCTAGTTCAAGAGACCCAGTACTTC. Its translation: CASSQDLVQETQYF.

The chain combines TRBV4-3 with TRBJ2-5; 9 nucleotides agree with TRBD2. J gave up 5 bases and V 3 bases, and 10 bases lay outside the gene matches. Germline CDR1 and CDR2: LGHNA and YSLEER. This CDR3 is 16 amino acids long. CDR3: CASSHEGSGSFETQYF. DNA for the CDR3: TGCGCCAGCAGCCATGAGGGTAGCGGGAGTTTCGAGACCCAGTACTTC.

The table lists this clonotype with many counts. This chain uses TRBV15 with TRBJ2-4, with D possibly being TRBD1 (5 bases). CDR1 LNHNV and CDR2 YYDKDF come from the germline V gene (reference sequence). The CDR3 consists of 15 residues. Trimming took 5 bases from V and 7 from J, leaving 18 bases between them. The CDR3 is CATSRMSTPGNIQYF. CDR3 nucleotide sequence: TGTGCCACCAGCCGAATGTCCACGCCAGGGAACATTCAGTACTTC.

This clonotype was counted a few times. This chain links TRBV10-3 with TRBJ2-7; 7 nucleotides match TRBD1. The CDR3 covers 11 residues. The ends lost 6 bases at V and 9 bases at J; junction bases unmatched: 5. Looked up from germline, CDR1 is ENHRY and CDR2 is SYGVKD. This CDR3 is CAIRQGEVQYF. The CDR3 DNA follows: TGTGCCATCAGGCAGGGGGAAGTGCAGTACTTC.

This clonotype appeared many times. The chain is built from TRBV28 and TRBJ2-5; 8 bases match TRBD1. The CDR3 contains 14 residues. CDR1 is MDHEN, CDR2 SYDVKM, per germline. The junction had 7 bases not matched to a gene; V was cut back by 6 bases and J by 4 bases. The CDR3 protein is CASSPQGARETQYF. The CDR3 nucleotides read TGTGCCAGCAGCCCGCAGGGGGCGAGAGAGACCCAGTACTTC.

This clonotype has only a few counts. This sequence joins TRBV6-2 or TRBV6-3 and TRBJ2-7; 11 bases fit TRBD2. This CDR3 has 14 amino acids. CDR1 is MNHEY, CDR2 SVGEGT, per germline. V lost 10 bases to trimming and J lost 6 bases; unmatched junction nucleotides: 11. In DNA form, the CDR3 reads TGTGCCACCATTAAAGGGACTAGCGGCAGCGAGCAGTACTTC. Encoded protein: CATIKGTSGSEQYF.

This clonotype appeared many times. The V and J genes are TRBV28 and TRBJ2-5; TRBD2 matches at 15 bases. This CDR3 has 16 amino acids. From germline, CDR1 is MDHEN and CDR2 SYDVKM. J gave up 6 bases and V 3 bases, and 5 bases lay outside the gene matches. CDR3 sequence reads: CASSFGLAGGLKTQYF. CDR3 bases: TGTGCCAGCAGTTTCGGACTAGCGGGAGGGTTGAAGACCCAGTACTTC.

The chain links TRBV4-1 to TRBJ2-2; D is uncertain. Germline V gene sequence: CDR1 MGHRA, CDR2 YSYEKL. The V gene lost 6 bases and the J gene lost 0 bases, with 8 bases spanning the gap. This CDR3 comprises 14 residues. The CDR3 spells CASRVLPNTGELFF. For the CDR3, the DNA is TGCGCCAGCAGGGTGTTGCCGAACACCGGGGAGCTGTTTTTT.

There are a few counts of this clonotype. The genes are TRBV6-5 and TRBJ2-5; perhaps TRBD2 as D (5 bases). The CDR3 sequence is 14 residues long. CDR1 and CDR2 from the germline V gene are MNHEY and SVGAGI. Trimming removed 2 bases from V and 1 base from J, with 8 bases in between. CDR3: CASSYRGFQETQYF. Here the CDR3 DNA reads TGTGCCAGCAGTTACCGAGGGTTCCAAGAGACCCAGTACTTC.

This clonotype was counted many times. The genes are TRBV28 and TRBJ2-7, with D perhaps given as TRBD1 or TRBD2 (5 bases each). The V end was cut by 8 bases, the J end by 0 bases, with 14 bases between. The germline CDR1 and CDR2 sequences are MDHEN and SYDVKM. The CDR3 has 14 amino acids. Here the CDR3 DNA reads TGTGCCAGCCGTTCCCCGGGACCCTCCTACGAGCAGTACTTC. It is translated as CASRSPGPSYEQYF.

This clonotype came up many times. The J gene is TRBJ2-7, the V gene TRBV12-3 or TRBV12-4; 10 bases are a match to TRBD2. The CDR3 totals 14 residues. V gave up 6 bases and J gave up 1 base; unmatched junction bases: 3. The DNA of the CDR3 is TGTGCCAGCAGGCAGCGGGAGGGTTCCTACGAGCAGTACTTC. It encodes CASRQREGSYEQYF.

The table lists this clonotype with a few counts. This chain links TRBV20-1 with TRBJ1-5; the match to TRBD1 covers 8 bases. CDR1 is DFQATT and CDR2 is SNEGSKA in the germline V gene (reference sequence). The CDR3 is 15 amino acids. After removal of 2 bases from V and 5 bases from J, the junction contained 8 bases not matched to a gene. DNA of the CDR3: TGCAGTGCTAGACAGGGGGCTTTCAACGATCAGCCCCAGCATTTT. It specifies CSARQGAFNDQPQHF.

V is TRBV20-1 and J is TRBJ2-5, with D unresolved. The germline gives CDR1 DFQATT, CDR2 SNEGSKA (reference sequence). The CDR3 loop spans 11 amino acids. V lost 4 bases and J 5 bases, leaving 8 bases between the germline ends. The CDR3 DNA reads TGCAGTGCTAAAGTCGCGGAGACCCAGTACTTC. This translates into CSAKVAETQYF.

This clonotype was found many times. The chain uses TRBV11-3 and TRBJ2-2; possible D gene TRBD1, 6 bases. The CDR3 extends over 15 amino acids. The germline CDR1 and CDR2 sequences are SGHNT and YENEEA. V lost 5 bases, J lost 2 bases, and 12 bases lay in between. The DNA for the CDR3 is TGTGCCAGCAGCGCCCGGACAGTAAACACCGGGGAGCTGTTTTTT. This encodes CASSARTVNTGELFF.

This clonotype has a count of ten or more. The V and J genes are TRBV7-6 and TRBJ2-1, with D perhaps matching TRBD2 (5 bases). The CDR3 covers 12 residues. Trimming stripped 5 bases from V and 7 bases from J, with 9 bases between. Germline V CDR1 and CDR2: SGHVS, FNYEAQ. The CDR3 region has the DNA TGTGCCAGCAGCAAAGAGCGGAATGAGCAGTTCTTC. It yields the protein CASSKERNEQFF. Looking up the rest from reference TRBV7-6 and TRBJ2-1 gives the full variable domain: GAGVSQSPRYKVTKRGQDVALRCDPISGHVSLYWYRQALGQGPEFLTYFNYEAQQDKSGLPNDRFSAERPEGSISTLTIQRTEQRDSAMYRCASSKERNEQFFGPGTRLTVL.

This clonotype was detected only a few times. The chain links TRBV20-1 to TRBJ2-1; perhaps TRBD2 as D (6 bases). The CDR3 runs 13 residues. V shed 4 bases and J shed 10 bases, with 17 bases lying between them. Germline V CDR1 and CDR2: DFQATT, SNEGSKA (reference sequence). In DNA, the CDR3 is TGCAGTGCTAAAAGAGCGAGAGGAGGGGAGCAGTTCTTC. This codes for CSAKRARGGEQFF.

In this sample, this clonotype turned up many times. The chain has TRBV7-3 and TRBJ2-3; D is undetermined. CDR1 is SGHTA, CDR2 FQGTGA, per germline. This CDR3 region has 13 residues. The V gene lost 11 bases and the J gene lost 3 bases, with 15 bases spanning the gap. CDR3 in DNA: TGTGCCTCAAAGACCGGGCAGACAGATACGCAGTATTTT. Encoded protein: CASKTGQTDTQYF.

The table lists this clonotype with a few counts. The rearrangement links TRBV6-5 to TRBJ2-7; TRBD2 matches at 14 bases. V trimming: 6 bases; J trimming: 3 bases; junction bases outside the gene matches: 4. Germline values: CDR1 MNHEY, CDR2 SVGAGI. This CDR3 comprises 15 residues. In DNA, the CDR3 is TGTGCCAGCAGGCAGGGACTAGCGGGAGTCTACGAGCAGTACTTC. Residues: CASRQGLAGVYEQYF.

This clonotype was seen many times. V and J are TRBV12-3 or TRBV12-4 and TRBJ2-3; a possible D gene is TRBD2 (5 bases). The V end was cut by 3 bases, the J end by 4 bases, with 14 bases between. CDR3 length: 15 amino acids. The CDR3 spells CASSFKRESADTQYF. CDR3 bases: TGTGCCAGCAGTTTCAAGAGGGAGTCTGCAGATACGCAGTATTTT.

This clonotype has at least ten counts. V usage is TRBV20-1 and J usage is TRBJ2-1, with 13 bases matching TRBD2. The CDR3 has 15 amino acids. Germline lookup yields CDR1 DFQATT and CDR2 SNEGSKA (reference sequence). Trimming at V came to 3 bases and at J to 9 bases, leaving 8 bases not matched to a gene. For the CDR3, the DNA is TGCAGTGCTAGCCCCGGACTAGCGGGGGTTGTTGAGCAGTTCTTC. This codes for CSASPGLAGVVEQFF.

This clonotype is labeled medium-sized. This rearrangement joins TRBV13 to TRBJ2-7; D may be TRBD2 (5 bases). Germline CDR1 reads PRHDT; CDR2 reads FYEKMQ (reference sequence). The V gene lost 8 bases and the J gene lost 2 bases, with 13 bases spanning the gap. This CDR3 spans 13 amino acids. The DNA of the CDR3 is TGTGCCAGCGGGAGTTCCCGAGCCTACGAGCAGTACTTC. As protein: CASGSSRAYEQYF.

In its sample, this clonotype was seen many times. The chain uses TRBV7-6 and TRBJ2-1, with no clear D. The CDR3 is 17 residues long. The germline gives CDR1 SGHVS, CDR2 FNYEAQ. V was shortened by 5 bases and J by 3 bases, with 20 bases between the two germline ends. CDR3 nucleotide sequence: TGTGCCAGCAGCCGCCCTAAGGACGAGCGACGCTACAATGAGCAGTTCTTC. Its protein is CASSRPKDERRYNEQFF. Full variable domain (missing parts from reference TRBV7-6 and TRBJ2-1): GAGVSQSPRYKVTKRGQDVALRCDPISGHVSLYWYRQALGQGPEFLTYFNYEAQQDKSGLPNDRFSAERPEGSISTLTIQRTEQRDSAMYRCASSRPKDERRYNEQFFGPGTRLTVL.